The 17 T cell receptor beta chains below all came from one sample that was sequenced in a study of multiple sclerosis patients with progressive multifocal leukoencephalopathy. Measured with immunoSEQ multiplex PCR; TCRdb has only the in-frame clones, and not every one. The data hold some 30,000 clones, with more than 85% observed a single time. Time point defined: before natalizumab initiation. Material: PBMCs. The source of these receptors is a man aged 30-40 years with multiple sclerosis.

V and J are TRBV2 and TRBJ1-1; TRBD1 is a possible D gene (6 bases). V was clipped by 3 bases and J by 7 bases, with 6 bases between them. This CDR3 has 11 amino acids. In germline, CDR1 is SNHLY, CDR2 FYNNEI. For the CDR3, the DNA is TGTGCCAGCAGTGAGGACAGTGAAGCTTTCTTT. It codes for CASSEDSEAFF.

The CDR3 sequence: CASSRGDRSYEQYV. As DNA, the CDR3 is TGTGCCAGCAGCAGAGGGGACCGCTCCTACGAGCAGTACGTC. This chain links TRBV5-6 with TRBJ2-7; D may be TRBD1 or TRBD2 (5 bases each). Trimming took 4 bases from V and 0 from J, leaving 11 bases between them. Germline CDR1 is SGHDT and CDR2 is YYEEEE. The length of the CDR3 is 14 residues.

CDR3 loop: CASILSGNLNTGELFF. CDR3 DNA: TGTGCCAGCATACTTAGCGGGAACTTAAACACCGGGGAGCTGTTTTTT. The chain couples TRBV7-9 to TRBJ2-2, with 8 bases lining up with TRBD2. Germline V gene sequence: CDR1 SEHNR, CDR2 FQNEAQ (reference sequence). The length of the CDR3 is 16 residues. The J segment lost 2 bases and the V segment lost 7 bases, leaving 9 bases of the junction unmatched.

The V gene is TRBV6-5, the J gene TRBJ1-2; TRBD1 agrees at 7 bases. Germline CDR1 reads MNHEY; CDR2 reads SVGAGI. The CDR3 consists of 14 residues. Germline trimming cut 2 bases from V and 3 bases from J; bases unmatched to any gene: 3. The CDR3 coding sequence is TGTGCCAGCAGTTACAGGGGGCGCGACTATGGCTACACCTTC. This sequence encodes CASSYRGRDYGYTF.

This chain links TRBV6-6 with TRBJ2-7; D ambiguous. The CDR3 covers 14 residues. The V gene's germline CDR1 is MNHNY and CDR2 SVGAGI (reference sequence). The V end lost 9 bases, the J end lost 3 bases, and 18 bases lay between the germline ends. The CDR3 DNA reads TGTGCCAGGTCAAGGCGGCAAACTCTCTACGAGCAGTACGTC. Protein product: CARSRRQTLYEQYV.

The chain links TRBV7-9 to TRBJ1-2; weak D call: TRBD1 (6 bases). V was clipped by 10 bases and J by 1 base, with 16 bases between them. CDR3 length equals 14 residues. From germline, CDR1 is SEHNR and CDR2 FQNEAQ (reference sequence). CDR3 region: CATSPQGINYGYTF. The CDR3 nucleotides are TGTGCCACTTCCCCCCAGGGGATTAACTATGGCTACACCTTC.

The genes are TRBV7-2 and TRBJ1-2, with 10 nucleotides matching TRBD1. The CDR3 runs to 15 residues. CDR1 and CDR2 from the germline V gene are SGHTA and FQGNSA. The V gene end was trimmed by 5 bases and the J gene end by 4 bases; junction bases not matched to a gene: 7. The CDR3, as DNA: TGTGCCAGCAGCGTAGACAGGGGGCCCAGCTATGGCTACACCTTC. Its translation: CASSVDRGPSYGYTF.

This rearrangement joins TRBV19 to TRBJ2-1; D is possibly TRBD1 (5 bases). Trimming removed 8 bases at V and 1 base at J, with 6 bases between. Germline assignment: CDR1 LNHDA and CDR2 SQIVND (reference sequence). The CDR3 covers 12 residues. The CDR3 DNA follows: TGTGCCAGTGGGGCTTCCTACAATGAGCAGTTCTTC. Protein product: CASGASYNEQFF.

V usage is TRBV6-1 and J usage is TRBJ1-1; D might be TRBD1 (6 bases). Trimming removed 3 bases at V and 3 bases at J, with 17 bases between. Germline values: CDR1 MNHNS, CDR2 SASEGT. This CDR3 is 16 amino acids long. In DNA, the CDR3 is TGTGCCAGCAGTGACGACAGGCCGGGTTGGGACACTGAAGCTTTCTTT. Translated, it gives CASSDDRPGWDTEAFF.

This sequence joins TRBV7-9 and TRBJ1-3; D gene uncertain. This CDR3 is built from 14 residues. The V gene lost 1 base and the J gene lost 4 bases, with 8 bases spanning the gap. The germline V gene has CDR1 SEHNR and CDR2 FQNEAQ (reference sequence). CDR3 residues: CASSLGGSGNTIYF. Written as DNA, the CDR3 is TGTGCCAGCAGCTTAGGAGGGTCAGGAAACACCATATATTTT.

V is TRBV6-5 and J is TRBJ2-7, with D possibly being TRBD2 (5 bases). The V gene lost 6 bases and the J gene lost 2 bases, with 14 bases spanning the gap. The length of the CDR3 is 14 residues. The V gene's germline CDR1 is MNHEY and CDR2 SVGAGI. CDR3 sequence reads: CASSSSSGTYEQYV. The CDR3 region has the DNA TGTGCCAGCAGCTCTAGCTCGGGAACCTACGAGCAGTACGTC.

This sequence joins TRBV18 and TRBJ2-7; possibly TRBD1 or TRBD2 for D (5 bases each). The V gene's germline CDR1 is KGHSH and CDR2 LQKENI. V gave up 3 bases and J gave up 4 bases, with 19 bases separating them. The CDR3 spans 16 residues. In DNA, the CDR3 is TGTGCCAGCTCACCGCGCCGGGACCGATCAGCTTACGAGCAGTACTTC. Its protein product is CASSPRRDRSAYEQYF.

V and J are TRBV11-2 and TRBJ2-2; D remains unclear. The germline CDR1 and CDR2 sequences are SGHAT and FQNNGV. The CDR3 contains 16 residues. The V end lost 2 bases, the J end lost 2 bases, and 12 bases lay between the germline ends. The CDR3 is CASSLHSGLNTGELFF. The CDR3 DNA reads as TGTGCCAGCAGCTTACATTCAGGATTAAACACCGGGGAGCTGTTTTTT.

The CDR3: CSVHTPRGYGYTF. The CDR3 nucleotides are TGCAGCGTTCATACACCCAGGGGCTATGGCTACACCTTC. V usage is TRBV29-1 and J usage is TRBJ1-2, with a tentative D call TRBD1 (6 bases). The CDR3 is 13 amino acids. Trimming pared 5 bases from V and 4 bases from J, leaving 14 bases between. Germline V CDR1 and CDR2: SQVTM, ANQGSEA.

The chain joins TRBV27 to TRBJ2-1; 7 bases align to TRBD2. Trimming removed 4 bases from V and 5 bases from J; junction bases left unmatched: 11. The CDR3 consists of 16 residues. From germline, CDR1 is MNHEY and CDR2 SMNVEV (reference sequence). Written as DNA, the CDR3 is TGTGCCAGCAGTTCCCGAGCGGGGTATGCTAACAATGAGCAGTTCTTC. Protein: CASSSRAGYANNEQFF.

This clone appeared once. V usage is TRBV19 and J usage is TRBJ2-2; tentative D call: TRBD2 (6 bases). V lost 7 bases and J 1 base, leaving 13 bases between the germline ends. CDR1 and CDR2 (germline): LNHDA, SQIVND (reference sequence). This CDR3 is 15 amino acids long. Here the CDR3 DNA reads TGTGCCAGTATTAAAACCGGGGGGAACACCGGGGAGCTGTTTTTT. Amino acids: CASIKTGGNTGELFF.

The rearrangement links TRBV7-9 to TRBJ2-1, with D possibly called TRBD1 or TRBD2 (6 bases each). Looked up from germline, CDR1 is SEHNR and CDR2 is FQNEAQ (reference sequence). The CDR3 sequence is 16 residues long. V was trimmed by 2 bases and J by 2 bases, leaving 13 bases between them. This CDR3 reads CASSLRGPLAYNEQFF. CDR3 coding DNA: TGTGCCAGCAGCTTACGGGGGCCCTTAGCCTACAATGAGCAGTTCTTC.